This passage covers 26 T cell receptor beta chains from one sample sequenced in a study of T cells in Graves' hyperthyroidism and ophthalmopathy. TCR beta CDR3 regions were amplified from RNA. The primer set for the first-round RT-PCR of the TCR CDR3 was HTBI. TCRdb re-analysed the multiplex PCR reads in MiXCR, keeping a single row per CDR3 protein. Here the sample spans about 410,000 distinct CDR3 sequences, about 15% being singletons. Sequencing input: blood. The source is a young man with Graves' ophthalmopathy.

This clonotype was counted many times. CDR3 protein: CASRGQGHTYSNQPQHF. CDR3 bases: TGTGCCAGCAGGGGACAGGGGCACACCTATAGCAATCAGCCCCAGCATTTT. The J gene is TRBJ1-5, the V gene TRBV6-1; 10 bases match TRBD1. Germline V gene data show CDR1 as MNHNS and CDR2 as SASEGT. The CDR3 is 17 residues long. Unmatched junction bases numbered 8, after V lost 6 bases and J lost 0 bases.

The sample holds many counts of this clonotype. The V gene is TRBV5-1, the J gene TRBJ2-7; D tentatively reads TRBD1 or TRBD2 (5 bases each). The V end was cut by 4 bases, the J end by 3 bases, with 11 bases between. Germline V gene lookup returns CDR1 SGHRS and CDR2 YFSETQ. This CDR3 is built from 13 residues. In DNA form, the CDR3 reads TGCGCCAGCAGCCGGGGACCGGGCTACGAGCAGTACTTC. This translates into CASSRGPGYEQYF.

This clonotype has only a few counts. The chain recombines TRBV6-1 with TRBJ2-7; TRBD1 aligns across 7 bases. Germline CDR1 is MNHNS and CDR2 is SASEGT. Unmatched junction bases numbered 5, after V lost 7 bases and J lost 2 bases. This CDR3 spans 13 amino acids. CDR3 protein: CASNTGQPYEQYF. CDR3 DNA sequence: TGTGCCAGCAACACGGGACAGCCCTACGAGCAGTACTTC.

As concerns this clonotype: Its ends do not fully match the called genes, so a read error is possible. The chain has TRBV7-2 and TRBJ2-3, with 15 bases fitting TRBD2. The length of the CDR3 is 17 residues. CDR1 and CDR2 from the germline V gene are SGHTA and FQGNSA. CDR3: CASSPGLAGGNTNTQYF. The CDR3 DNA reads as TGTGCCAGCAGCCCTGGACTAGCGGGGGGGAACACAAATACGCAGTATTTT.

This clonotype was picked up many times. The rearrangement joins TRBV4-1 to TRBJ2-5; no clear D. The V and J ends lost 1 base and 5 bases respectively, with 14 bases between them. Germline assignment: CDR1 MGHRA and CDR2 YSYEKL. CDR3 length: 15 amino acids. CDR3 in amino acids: CASSQVVSSMETQYF. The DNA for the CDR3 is TGCGCCAGCAGCCAAGTGGTTAGTAGTATGGAGACCCAGTACTTC.

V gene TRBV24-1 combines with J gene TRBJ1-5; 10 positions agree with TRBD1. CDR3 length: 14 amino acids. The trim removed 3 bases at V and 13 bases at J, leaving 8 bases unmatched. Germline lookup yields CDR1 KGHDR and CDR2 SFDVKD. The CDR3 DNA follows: TGTGCCACCAGTGATCATAAGCGGGACAGGGGACAGCATTTT. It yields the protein CATSDHKRDRGQHF.

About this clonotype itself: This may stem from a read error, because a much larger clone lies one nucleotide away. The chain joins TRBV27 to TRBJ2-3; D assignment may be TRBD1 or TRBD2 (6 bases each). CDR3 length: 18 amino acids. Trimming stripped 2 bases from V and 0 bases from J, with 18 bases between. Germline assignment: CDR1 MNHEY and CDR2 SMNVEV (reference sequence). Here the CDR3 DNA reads TGTGCCAGCAGTTTACCCCCGGGGCGGAGGGGGAGCACAGATACGCAGTATTTT. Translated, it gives CASSLPPGRRGSTDTQYF.

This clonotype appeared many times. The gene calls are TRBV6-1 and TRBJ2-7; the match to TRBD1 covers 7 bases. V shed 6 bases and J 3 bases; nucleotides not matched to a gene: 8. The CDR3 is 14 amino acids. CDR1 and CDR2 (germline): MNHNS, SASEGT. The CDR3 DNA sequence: TGTGCCAGCAGACAGACAGGGCTCATCTACGAGCAGTACTTC. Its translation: CASRQTGLIYEQYF.

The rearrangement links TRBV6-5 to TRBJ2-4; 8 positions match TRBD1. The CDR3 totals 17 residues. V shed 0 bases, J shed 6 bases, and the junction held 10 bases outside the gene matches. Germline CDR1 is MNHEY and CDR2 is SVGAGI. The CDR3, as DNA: TGTGCCAGCAGTTACTCGGCGATGGACAGGGCGAGAAACATTCAGTACTTC. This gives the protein CASSYSAMDRARNIQYF.

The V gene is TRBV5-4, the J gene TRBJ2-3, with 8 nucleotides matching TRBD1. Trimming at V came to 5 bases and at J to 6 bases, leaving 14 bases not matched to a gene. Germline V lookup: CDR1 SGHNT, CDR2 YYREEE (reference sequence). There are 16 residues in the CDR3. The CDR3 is CASSPNIQGAGDTQYF. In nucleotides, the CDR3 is TGTGCCAGCAGTCCAAACATTCAGGGGGCAGGGGATACGCAGTATTTT. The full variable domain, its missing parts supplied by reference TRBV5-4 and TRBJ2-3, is ETGVTQSPTHLIKTRGQQVTLRCSSQSGHNTVSWYQQALGQGPQFIFQYYREEENGRGNFPPRFSGLQFPNYSSELNVNALELDDSALYLCASSPNIQGAGDTQYFGPGTRLTVL.

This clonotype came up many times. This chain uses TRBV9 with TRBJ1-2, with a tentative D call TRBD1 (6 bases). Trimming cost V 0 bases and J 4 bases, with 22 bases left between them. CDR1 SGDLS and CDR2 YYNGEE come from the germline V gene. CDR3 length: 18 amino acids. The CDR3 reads CASSVAGTGQGGTYGYTF. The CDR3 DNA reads TGTGCCAGCAGCGTAGCAGGAACAGGCCAAGGGGGAACCTATGGCTACACCTTC.

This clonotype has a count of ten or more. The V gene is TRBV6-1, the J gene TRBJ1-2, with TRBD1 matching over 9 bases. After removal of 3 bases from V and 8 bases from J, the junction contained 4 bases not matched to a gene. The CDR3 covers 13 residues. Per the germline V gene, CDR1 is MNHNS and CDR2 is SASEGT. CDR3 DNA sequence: TGTGCCAGCAGTGAGGGGACAGGGTTCGGCTACACCTTC. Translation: CASSEGTGFGYTF.

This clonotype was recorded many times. The CDR3 spells CASSSSSKGPYNEQFF. Written as DNA, the CDR3 is TGTGCCAGCAGCTCCAGCTCCAAGGGGCCCTACAATGAGCAGTTCTTC. The chain joins TRBV7-3 to TRBJ2-1, with a possible D match to TRBD1 (5 bases). Trimming took off 4 bases at V and 2 bases at J, with 15 bases between the two ends. CDR1 is SGHTA and CDR2 is FQGTGA in the germline V gene. This CDR3 is 16 amino acids long.

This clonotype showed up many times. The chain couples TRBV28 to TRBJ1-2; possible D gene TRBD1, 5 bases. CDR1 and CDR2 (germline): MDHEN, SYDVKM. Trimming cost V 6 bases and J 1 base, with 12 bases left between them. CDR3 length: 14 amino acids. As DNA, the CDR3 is TGTGCCAGCAGGAAGACAGCGCTTAACTATGGCTACACCTTC. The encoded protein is CASRKTALNYGYTF.

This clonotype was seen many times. CDR3 sequence: CASSLDFGLYGYTF. The DNA of the CDR3 is TGTGCCAGCAGCTTAGATTTCGGTCTCTATGGCTACACCTTC. This chain connects TRBV11-2 to TRBJ1-2; D is ambiguous. V lost 0 bases, J lost 4 bases, and 9 bases lay in between. Germline loops: CDR1 SGHAT, CDR2 FQNNGV. The length of the CDR3 is 14 residues.

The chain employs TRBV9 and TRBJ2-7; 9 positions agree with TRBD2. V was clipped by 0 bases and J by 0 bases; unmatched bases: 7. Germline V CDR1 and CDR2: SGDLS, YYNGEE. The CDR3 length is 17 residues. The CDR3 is CASSVEAGGPPSYEQYF. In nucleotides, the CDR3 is TGTGCCAGCAGCGTAGAGGCGGGAGGGCCTCCCTCCTACGAGCAGTACTTC.

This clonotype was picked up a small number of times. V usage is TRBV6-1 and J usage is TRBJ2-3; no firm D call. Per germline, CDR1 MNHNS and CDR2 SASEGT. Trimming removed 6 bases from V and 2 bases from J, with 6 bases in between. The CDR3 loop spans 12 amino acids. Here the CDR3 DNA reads TGTGCCAGCAGGGGGTACACAGATACGCAGTATTTT. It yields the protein CASRGYTDTQYF.

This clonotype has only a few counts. This CDR3 reads CASSVLGGGAGDTQYF. The CDR3 DNA reads TGTGCCAGCAGCGTACTTGGCGGGGGGGCCGGTGATACGCAGTATTTT. The chain carries TRBV9 and TRBJ2-3, with TRBD2 matching 9 bases. In germline, CDR1 is SGDLS, CDR2 YYNGEE. J lost 6 bases, V lost 1 base, and 9 bases had no gene match. CDR3 size: 16 residues.

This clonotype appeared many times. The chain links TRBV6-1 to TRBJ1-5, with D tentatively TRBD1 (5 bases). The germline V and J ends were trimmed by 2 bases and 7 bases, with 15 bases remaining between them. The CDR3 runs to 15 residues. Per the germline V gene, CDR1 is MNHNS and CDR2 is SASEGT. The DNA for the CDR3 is TGTGCCAGCAGTGAATGGGGGGTGGGTGGCCAGCCCCAGCATTTT. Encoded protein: CASSEWGVGGQPQHF.

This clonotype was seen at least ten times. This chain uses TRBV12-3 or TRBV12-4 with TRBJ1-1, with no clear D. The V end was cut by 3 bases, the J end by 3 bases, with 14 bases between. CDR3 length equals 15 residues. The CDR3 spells CASSFNPNPDTEAFF. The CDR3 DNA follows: TGTGCCAGCAGTTTTAATCCCAACCCTGACACTGAAGCTTTCTTT.

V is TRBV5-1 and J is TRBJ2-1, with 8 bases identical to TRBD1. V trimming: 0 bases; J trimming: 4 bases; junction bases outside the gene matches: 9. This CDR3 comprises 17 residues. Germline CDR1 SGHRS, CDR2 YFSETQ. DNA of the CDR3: TGCGCCAGCAGCTTGGATCCCCCGGGACAGGCGTACAATGAGCAGTTCTTC. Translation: CASSLDPPGQAYNEQFF.

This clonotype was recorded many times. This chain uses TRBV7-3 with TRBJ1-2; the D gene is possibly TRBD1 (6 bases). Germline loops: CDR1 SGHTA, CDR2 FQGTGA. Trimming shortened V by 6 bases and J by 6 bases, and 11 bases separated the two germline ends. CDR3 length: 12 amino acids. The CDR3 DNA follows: TGTGCCAGCAGTAACCACAGGGATGGCTACACCTTC. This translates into CASSNHRDGYTF.

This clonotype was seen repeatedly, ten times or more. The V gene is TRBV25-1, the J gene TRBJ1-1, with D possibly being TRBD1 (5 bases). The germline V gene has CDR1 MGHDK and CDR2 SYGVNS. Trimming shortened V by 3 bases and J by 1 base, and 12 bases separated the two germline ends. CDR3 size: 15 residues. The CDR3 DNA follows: TGTGCCAGCAGTGACCCAACCCAGGGGAACACTGAAGCTTTCTTT. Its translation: CASSDPTQGNTEAFF.

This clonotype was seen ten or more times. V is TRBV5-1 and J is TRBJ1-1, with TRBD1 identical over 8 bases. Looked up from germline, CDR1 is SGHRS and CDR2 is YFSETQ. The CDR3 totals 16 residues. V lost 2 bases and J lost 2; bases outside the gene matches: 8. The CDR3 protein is CASSLLTGEFNTEAFF. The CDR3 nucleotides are TGCGCCAGCAGCTTATTGACAGGGGAGTTTAACACTGAAGCTTTCTTT.

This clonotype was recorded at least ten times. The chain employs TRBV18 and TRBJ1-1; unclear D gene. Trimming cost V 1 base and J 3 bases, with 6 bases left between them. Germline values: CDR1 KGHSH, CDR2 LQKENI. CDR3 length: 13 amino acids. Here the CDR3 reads CASSPLRDTEAFF. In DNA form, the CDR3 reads TGTGCCAGCTCACCACTGAGGGACACTGAAGCTTTCTTT.

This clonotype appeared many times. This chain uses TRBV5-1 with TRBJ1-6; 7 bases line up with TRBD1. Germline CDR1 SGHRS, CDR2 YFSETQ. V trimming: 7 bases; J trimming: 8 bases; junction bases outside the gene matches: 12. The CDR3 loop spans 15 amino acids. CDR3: CASAGGEVSDSPLHF. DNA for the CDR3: TGCGCCAGCGCAGGGGGAGAAGTGAGTGATTCACCCCTCCACTTT.